This TCR beta chain was retrieved from a study of beta chain features in type 1 diabetes. General study points: Insertions at VDJ junctions were less frequent in type 1 diabetes patients. These patients also deleted more nucleotides at the same junctions.

Expressed TCRB transcripts got sequenced, as all isolated RNA was reverse transcribed. Generated by immunoSEQ multiplex PCR, the TCRdb table keeps only in-frame clones and is missing some. The profile shows 620,000 or so clones, about a sixth of them singletons. This clone came up a few times. Its antigen is unknown. This CDR3 spans 16 amino acids. The V segment lost 6 bases and the J segment 1 base; nucleotides outside the gene matches: 6. CDR1 MNHNY and CDR2 SVGAGI come from the germline V gene (reference sequence). The V call is TRBV6-6, the J call TRBJ2-5; TRBD2 aligns across 12 bases. The clonotype originates from a man between 18 and 29 years old in good health. Input material: naive CD4+ T cells from blood. DNA of the CDR3: TGTGCCAGCAGACGGAGGACTAGCGGGGCCCAAGAGACCCAGTACTTC. Its protein product is CASRRRTSGAQETQYF.